The clone carrying this T cell receptor (beta chain) was counted between two and nine times. The CDR3 totals 14 residues. Trimming shortened V by 5 bases and J by 8 bases, and 13 bases separated the two germline ends. From germline, CDR1 is SEHNR and CDR2 FQNEAQ (reference sequence). Some clones are missing from TCRdb's copy, which holds only in-frame ones; the method was immunoSEQ multiplex PCR. Found here are 20,000 to 30,000 clones, around 69% of them singletons; the top ten hold roughly 50%. The sample originates from a study of cytotoxic CD8 clonotypes in ibrutinib-treated CLL. This specimen consisted of PBMCs, obtained at disease progression, from a patient treated with ibrutinib. V is TRBV7-9 and J is TRBJ1-6; the D gene is possibly TRBD1 (5 bases). The receptor's source is a human donor with chronic lymphocytic leukemia. This CDR3 reads CASSPGGKYSPLHF. As DNA, the CDR3 is TGTGCCAGCAGCCCCGGGGGAAAATATTCACCCCTCCACTTT.